Listed below are T cell receptor beta chains from one sample, sequenced in a study of blood T cell repertoires in COVID-19. Generated by immunoSEQ multiplex PCR, the TCRdb table keeps only in-frame clones and is missing some. The sample yields about 110,000 clones, 83% seen once. The sample taken for sequencing was peripheral blood. The receptors were gathered from a woman aged 55-70 years with acute or convalescent COVID-19. Each CDR3 is given with its conserved first and last residue. The order of the fields is J gene, V gene, D gene, clone size, CDR3 DNA, CDR3 protein. A D gene is named only where the DNA matches it firmly. Expanded clones are given a class, and other clones once, few, many or no size at all.

TRBJ2-3,TRBV5-1,.,few,TGCGCCAGCAGTGTCTCAGGGATGACGAGTACGCAGTATTTT,CASSVSGMTSTQYF
TRBJ2-3,TRBV2,.,.,TGTGCGCTATCGGGGGTCAGGGCTAGCGAGAGCACAGATACGCAGTATTTT,CALSGVRASESTDTQYF
TRBJ1-4,TRBV6-6,TRBD1,few,TGTGCCAGCAGCCGCCTAAAAGGACAGGCAGGTGAAAAACTGTTTTTT,CASSRLKGQAGEKLFF
TRBJ2-3,TRBV5-1,TRBD2,.,TGCGCCAGCAGGGAGGGGACTAGCGGGATGACAGATACGCAGTATTTT,CASREGTSGMTDTQYF
TRBJ2-7,TRBV5-6,TRBD2,.,TGTGCCAGCAGCTCAGGACTAGCGAGCTACGAGCAGTACTTC,CASSSGLASYEQYF
TRBJ2-1,TRBV10-3,TRBD1,.,TGTGCCATCAGTGAGTCGGCGGACAGGGTTAGTTACAATGAGCAGTTCTTC,CAISESADRVSYNEQFF
TRBJ2-5,TRBV19,TRBD1,.,TGTGCCAGTAGTATTCCGGCGACGGGACAGATCCAAGAGACCCAGTACTTC,CASSIPATGQIQETQYF
TRBJ1-2,TRBV28,.,once,TGTGCCAGCCGTAATCCAGGTCCTAACTATGGCTACACCTTC,CASRNPGPNYGYTF
TRBJ2-2,TRBV9,.,.,TGTGCCAGCAGCCCCCCCGGACAGCAGGGGACCGGGGAGCTGTTTTTT,CASSPPGQQGTGELFF
TRBJ1-2,TRBV18,TRBD1,.,TGTGCCAGCTCAGACAGGGGGCCTAATGGCTACACCTTC,CASSDRGPNGYTF
TRBJ2-2,TRBV7-3,.,few,TGTGCCAGCAGCTTGGATCCCAGGGGTAGAACCGGGGAGCTGTTTTTT,CASSLDPRGRTGELFF
TRBJ1-1,TRBV28,TRBD1,.,TGTGCCAGCAGTACCGAAACAGGGGGTTTGGACACTGAAGCTTTCTTT,CASSTETGGLDTEAFF
TRBJ2-5,TRBV6-5,.,few,TGTGCCAGCAGTTTTCGGGGCCAAGAGACCCAGTACTTC,CASSFRGQETQYF
TRBJ1-3,TRBV28,.,.,TGTGCCAGCAGTTTCTCGGCCGGGGTAGGAAACACCATATATTTT,CASSFSAGVGNTIYF
TRBJ1-1,TRBV9,.,.,TGTGCCAGCAGCGTAGGAAATACAGGAGAAGCTTTCTTT,CASSVGNTGEAFF
TRBJ2-7,TRBV20-1,.,.,TGCAGTGCTAGTGTGTCAGGGGCCTACGAGCAGTACTTC,CSASVSGAYEQYF
TRBJ2-7,TRBV4-1,.,.,TGCGCCAGCAGCCAAGGCGGAGTAGGGGCTAGGTACTTC,CASSQGGVGARYF
TRBJ2-1,TRBV11-3,TRBD2,.,TGTGCCAGCAGCTCGGGACTAGCGGGAGTACATGAGCAGTTCTTC,CASSSGLAGVHEQFF
TRBJ1-4,TRBV10-2,.,.,TGCGCCAGCTGGGATCAGGACAGCAAGGAAAAACTGTTTTTT,CASWDQDSKEKLFF
TRBJ1-1,TRBV28,.,.,TGTGCCAGCAGTTTGCAGGTGAACACTGAAGCTTTCTTT,CASSLQVNTEAFF
TRBJ2-1,TRBV10-2,TRBD1,.,TGCGCCAGCAGTGAGCAGGGGACAGGGGGGAATGAGCAGTTCTTC,CASSEQGTGGNEQFF
TRBJ1-6,TRBV6-6,.,.,TGTGCCAGCAGTTACCCCGGACCCCTCCACTTT,CASSYPGPLHF
TRBJ1-5,TRBV6-2/TRBV6-3,TRBD1,few,TGTGCCAGCAGTAACACAGGGGGCTCCTTCGACAGCAATCAGCCCCAGCATTTT,CASSNTGGSFDSNQPQHF
TRBJ2-1,TRBV5-1,.,.,TGCGCCAGCAGAGACATGCCGGGAGAATGGAATGAGCAGTTCTTC,CASRDMPGEWNEQFF
TRBJ1-4,TRBV18,.,.,TGTGCCAGCTCACGAAACAGGGTGGAGAATGAAAAACTGTTTTTT,CASSRNRVENEKLFF
TRBJ2-1,TRBV7-6,TRBD2,.,TGTGCCAGCAGCTCCGGGACTAGCGGTCACAATGAGCAGTTCTTC,CASSSGTSGHNEQFF
TRBJ1-3,TRBV6-5,.,.,TGTGCCAGCAGTTCGACAGCCCCCACTGGAAACACCATATATTTT,CASSSTAPTGNTIYF